The 25 T cell receptor beta chains below come from one sample, sequenced in a study of blood T cell repertoires in COVID-19. Method: immunoSEQ multiplex PCR; TCRdb's copy keeps in-frame clones and lacks some. This repertoire shows 60,000 to 75,000 clones, 70% to 90% found once; its top ten account for around 1.3%. The sequenced material came from peripheral blood. The origin of the receptors is a human donor in a cohort sampled during active COVID-19.

The J gene is TRBJ2-7, the V gene TRBV5-1; possible D gene TRBD2, 6 bases. The germline V gene has CDR1 SGHRS and CDR2 YFSETQ. The CDR3 covers 15 residues. The ends were cut back, 4 bases at V and 2 bases at J, with 16 bases in the middle. CDR3 sequence (DNA): TGCGCCAGCAGCGGGAGGACGGACTTCACCTACGAGCAGTACTTC. Its translation: CASSGRTDFTYEQYF. Filled out from reference TRBV5-1 and TRBJ2-7, the complete variable domain reads KAGVTQTPRYLIKTRGQQVTLSCSPISGHRSVSWYQQTPGQGLQFLFEYFSETQRNKGNFPGRFSGRQFSNSRSEMNVSTLELGDSALYLCASSGRTDFTYEQYFGPGTRLTVT.

The genes are TRBV7-2 and TRBJ2-3; tentatively, D is TRBD1 (7 bases). From germline, CDR1 is SGHTA and CDR2 FQGNSA. The V gene lost 0 bases and the J gene lost 6 bases, with 22 bases spanning the gap. The CDR3 loop spans 18 amino acids. CDR3 sequence (DNA): TGTGCCAGCAGCTTAGCCCCACTGGAGGGGGCGCTCTCTGATACGCAGTATTTT. It codes for CASSLAPLEGALSDTQYF.

This chain joins TRBV5-4 and TRBJ2-3; 13 bases map to TRBD2. Germline V gene sequence: CDR1 SGHNT, CDR2 YYREEE (reference sequence). This CDR3 has 18 residues. J lost 3 bases, V lost 0 bases, and 7 bases had no gene match. The CDR3 sequence is CASSLGTSGRAATDTQYF. In nucleotides, the CDR3 is TGTGCCAGCAGCTTGGGTACTAGCGGGAGGGCCGCAACAGATACGCAGTATTTT.

The V and J genes are TRBV2 and TRBJ2-1; a weak D match, TRBD1 (5 bases). V lost 6 bases and J 6 bases, leaving 18 bases between the germline ends. CDR3 size: 15 residues. Germline lookup yields CDR1 SNHLY and CDR2 FYNNEI. Here the CDR3 DNA reads TGTGCCAGCAGCCTGGGGCTAATCCAGGCCAATGAGCAGTTCTTC. Residues: CASSLGLIQANEQFF.

The table lists this clone with a few counts. J is TRBJ2-7 and V is TRBV4-1; possibly TRBD2 for D (6 bases). This CDR3 contains 15 residues. Between the trimmed V and J ends, which lost 2 bases and 2 bases, there was a span of 13 bases. Germline assignment: CDR1 MGHRA and CDR2 YSYEKL. This chain's CDR3 is CASSQHLARAYEQYF. The CDR3 DNA follows: TGCGCCAGCAGCCAACACCTAGCGAGAGCCTACGAGCAGTACTTC.

CDR3 DNA: TGTGCCAGCAGCCGGGGAGGAACAGAAGCTTTCTTT. Translation: CASSRGGTEAFF. The chain is built from TRBV27 and TRBJ1-1; D is ambiguous. With 6 bases removed from V and 8 bases from J, the gap between germline ends came to 13 bases. The CDR3 has 12 amino acids. CDR1 and CDR2 from the germline V gene are MNHEY and SMNVEV (reference sequence).

The chain uses TRBV5-1 and TRBJ2-2, with D perhaps TRBD2 (5 bases). Germline-derived CDR1 and CDR2 are SGHRS and YFSETQ. The CDR3 runs 12 residues. V lost 3 bases, J lost 7 bases, and 7 bases lay in between. The CDR3 region is CASSSRVGELFF. DNA of the CDR3: TGCGCCAGCAGCTCGCGGGTCGGGGAGCTGTTTTTT.

The chain joins TRBV6-4 to TRBJ1-5; TRBD1 matches 11 bases. CDR1 MRHNA and CDR2 SNTAGT come from the germline V gene. This CDR3 is built from 19 residues. V lost 6 bases to trimming and J lost 0 bases; unmatched junction nucleotides: 13. The chain's CDR3 is CASRLFRDRGFYSNQPQHF. The CDR3 DNA follows: TGTGCCAGCAGACTTTTCCGGGACAGGGGGTTCTATAGCAATCAGCCCCAGCATTTT.

V and J are TRBV9 and TRBJ2-7, with 9 bases fitting TRBD2. The CDR3 runs to 15 residues. Germline CDR1 is SGDLS and CDR2 is YYNGEE. Losses at the gene ends were 0 bases for V and 2 bases for J; bases not matched to a gene: 3. This CDR3 reads CASSVGLAGTYEQYF. In DNA, the CDR3 is TGTGCCAGCAGCGTAGGGCTAGCGGGAACCTACGAGCAGTACTTC.

This clone was seen a handful of times. The DNA for the CDR3 is TGTGCCAGCAGCTCCCTCGGGTACGAGCAGTACTTC. Its translation is CASSSLGYEQYF. The rearrangement joins TRBV11-2 to TRBJ2-7; D not resolved. This CDR3 is 12 amino acids long. V was pared by 4 bases and J by 4 bases, with 8 bases between. Per germline, CDR1 SGHAT and CDR2 FQNNGV.

V usage is TRBV10-3 and J usage is TRBJ2-7; 8 bases fit TRBD1. The ends lost 10 bases at V and 7 bases at J; junction bases unmatched: 12. CDR1 and CDR2 (germline): ENHRY, SYGVKD. This CDR3 spans 13 amino acids. The CDR3 coding sequence is TGTGCCACCCGGGACAGGCTCTTCTTTGAGCAGTACTTC. It yields the protein CATRDRLFFEQYF.

The genes are TRBV5-4 and TRBJ2-1, with 12 nucleotides matching TRBD2. This CDR3 contains 14 residues. The V gene's germline CDR1 is SGHNT and CDR2 YYREEE (reference sequence). V trimming: 5 bases; J trimming: 8 bases; junction bases outside the gene matches: 5. CDR3 DNA sequence: TGTGCCAGCAGTCGGACTAGCGGGAACGATGAGCAGTTCTTC. Amino acid sequence: CASSRTSGNDEQFF.

The chain employs TRBV6-5 and TRBJ1-2; the match to TRBD1 covers 8 bases. Germline-derived CDR1 and CDR2 are MNHEY and SVGAGI. The V and J ends lost 6 bases and 7 bases, in that order; junction bases with no gene match: 10. This CDR3 has 14 amino acids. CDR3 region: CASRLQGGVGGYTF. The CDR3, as DNA: TGTGCCAGCAGGTTACAGGGGGGGGTTGGTGGCTACACCTTC.

This sequence joins TRBV5-1 and TRBJ1-3; 9 nucleotides align to TRBD1. Germline lookup yields CDR1 SGHRS and CDR2 YFSETQ. CDR3 length: 16 residues. With 3 bases clipped from V and 0 bases from J, the junction kept 4 bases outside the gene matches. CDR3 bases: TGCGCCAGCAGCTCCACAGGGGGCCACTCTGGAAACACCATATATTTT. The encoded protein is CASSSTGGHSGNTIYF.

The chain has TRBV24-1 and TRBJ2-1, with TRBD2 matching 13 bases. With V trimmed by 4 bases and J by 9 bases, 8 bases remained unmatched. Germline assignment: CDR1 KGHDR and CDR2 SFDVKD. The CDR3 spans 16 residues. The CDR3 here is CATSDWTSGSGGEQFF. Written as DNA, the CDR3 is TGTGCCACCAGTGACTGGACTAGCGGGAGTGGTGGTGAGCAGTTCTTC.

This chain connects TRBV28 to TRBJ2-3, with 8 bases fitting TRBD2. CDR1 MDHEN and CDR2 SYDVKM come from the germline V gene. The J segment lost 0 bases and the V segment lost 6 bases, leaving 2 bases of the junction unmatched. The CDR3 sequence is 14 residues long. CDR3 bases: TGTGCCAGCAGCTCTAGCGGGAGCACAGATACGCAGTATTTT. This encodes CASSSSGSTDTQYF.

This CDR3 is CASMVPGAGEKLFF. CDR3 DNA sequence: TGCGCCAGCATGGTCCCGGGAGCGGGTGAAAAACTGTTTTTT. V gene TRBV5-1 combines with J gene TRBJ1-4; unclear D gene. Trimming removed 6 bases from V and 7 bases from J, with 16 bases in between. CDR1 and CDR2 (germline): SGHRS, YFSETQ. This CDR3 comprises 14 residues. Drawing the rest from reference TRBV5-1 and TRBJ1-4, the complete variable domain is KAGVTQTPRYLIKTRGQQVTLSCSPISGHRSVSWYQQTPGQGLQFLFEYFSETQRNKGNFPGRFSGRQFSNSRSEMNVSTLELGDSALYLCASMVPGAGEKLFFGSGTQLSVL.

This chain links TRBV7-8 with TRBJ2-7, with 9 bases identical to TRBD2. Germline assignment: CDR1 SGHVS and CDR2 FQNEAQ. V trimming: 2 bases; J trimming: 11 bases; junction bases outside the gene matches: 22. The CDR3 is made up of 18 amino acids. CDR3 in DNA: TGTGCCAGCAGCTTAAGAGCAGGTCTGGGTTGGCGGGAGGGCCGGGAGTACGTC. Protein sequence: CASSLRAGLGWREGREYV.

The rearrangement joins TRBV11-2 to TRBJ2-3, with D perhaps matching TRBD2 (5 bases). Between the trimmed V and J ends, which lost 4 bases and 1 base, there was a span of 12 bases. This CDR3 contains 15 residues. Germline V gives CDR1 SGHAT, CDR2 FQNNGV. CDR3 residues: CASSSGSLGTDTQYF. CDR3 DNA: TGTGCCAGCAGCTCGGGGAGTCTCGGCACAGATACGCAGTATTTT.

This chain connects TRBV5-1 to TRBJ1-5; a weak D match, TRBD1 (5 bases). V shed 2 bases and J shed 7 bases, with 31 bases lying between them. Germline CDR1 and CDR2: SGHRS and YFSETQ. This CDR3 has 20 amino acids. The CDR3 protein is CASSLTKARTPWGVWQPQHF. CDR3 sequence (DNA): TGCGCCAGCAGCTTAACAAAAGCGCGGACTCCTTGGGGGGTTTGGCAGCCCCAGCATTTT.

The chain carries TRBV27 and TRBJ1-2; D gene unclear. There are 14 residues in the CDR3. Between the trimmed V and J ends, which lost 2 bases and 7 bases, there was a span of 14 bases. CDR1 MNHEY and CDR2 SMNVEV come from the germline V gene (reference sequence). The CDR3 region is CASSLMGDYGGYTF. The CDR3 nucleotides are TGTGCCAGCAGTTTAATGGGAGACTACGGTGGCTACACCTTC.

The chain has TRBV9 and TRBJ1-5, with D tentatively TRBD1 (5 bases). Germline values: CDR1 SGDLS, CDR2 YYNGEE. The length of the CDR3 is 16 residues. Trimming cost V 0 bases and J 0 bases, with 10 bases left between them. CDR3 residues: CASSVEQVYSNQPQHF. The CDR3 DNA sequence: TGTGCCAGCAGCGTAGAACAGGTTTATAGCAATCAGCCCCAGCATTTT.

This clone was found a few times. V gene TRBV27 combines with J gene TRBJ1-3; D not certain. From germline, CDR1 is MNHEY and CDR2 SMNVEV (reference sequence). CDR3 length equals 15 residues. With 6 bases removed from V and 0 bases from J, the gap between germline ends came to 12 bases. The CDR3 DNA reads as TGTGCCAGCAGCTCTATGTCGTCCTCTGGAAACACCATATATTTT. It translates to CASSSMSSSGNTIYF.

The chain is built from TRBV28 and TRBJ2-7, with D perhaps TRBD1 (6 bases). This CDR3 region has 17 residues. V was clipped by 5 bases and J by 3 bases, with 23 bases between them. Per the germline V gene, CDR1 is MDHEN and CDR2 is SYDVKM. The CDR3 DNA is TGTGCCAGCAGTCCTGTGGGGGCCGGGGACCCGAACTACGAGCAGTACTTC. Residues: CASSPVGAGDPNYEQYF.

About this clone itself: Additional DNA sequences in this sample encode the identical CDR3. V and J are TRBV5-6 and TRBJ2-3, with 11 bases identical to TRBD2. Germline lookup yields CDR1 SGHDT and CDR2 YYEEEE. V trimming: 4 bases; J trimming: 2 bases; junction bases outside the gene matches: 9. The CDR3 is 17 amino acids. CDR3: CASSEATSGAFTDTQYF. The DNA of the CDR3 is TGTGCCAGCAGCGAAGCGACTAGCGGGGCTTTCACAGATACGCAGTATTTT.